This TCR beta chain derives from a study of cytomegalovirus exposure and HLA in healthy donors. Study conclusions and caveats: A further, later analysis showed that HLA-associated TCR beta chains (compared with equally common others) were more clonally expanded. Later genetic work tied a missense DCLRE1C variant to beta-chain V and J trimming. Follow-up analysis seemed to connect common viral pathogens with several of the most significant clusters identified. Later work found that TCR association rates differed between HLA loci; DRB1 had the most and HLA-C the fewest.

The study ran its PCR with 60 Vbeta and 13 Jbeta primers. The data were produced by immunoSEQ multiplex PCR, yet TCRdb's version contains in-frame clones alone and is incomplete. The sample holds about 78,000 clones; approximately 70% are singletons and the top ten take 8.5% to 14%. On this clone itself: Its antigen is currently unknown.

The receptor comes from a middle-aged woman in good health and CMV-seropositive. The specimen sequenced was PBMCs.

The CDR3: CAWSGDLSGNTIYF. The CDR3 coding sequence is TGTGCCTGGAGTGGAGATCTCTCTGGAAACACCATATATTTT. The chain employs TRBV30 and TRBJ1-3; D not resolved. Per germline, CDR1 GTSNPN and CDR2 SVGIG (reference sequence). The ends were cut back, 1 base at V and 0 bases at J, with 7 bases in the middle. The CDR3 is 14 residues long.